These 11 T cell receptor beta chains originate from one sample sequenced in a study of T cells after yellow fever vaccination. TCRdb reanalysed the 5' RACE reads using MiXCR and keeps one entry per CDR3 protein. This table holds a few hundred thousand distinct CDR3 sequences, around 19% found once. The specimen comprised PBMCs, sampled before the yellow fever booster vaccination. The source of these receptors is a man aged 18 to 29 who received the YFV17D yellow fever vaccine.

The V gene is TRBV12-3 or TRBV12-4, the J gene TRBJ1-3; 7 bases map to TRBD1. CDR3 length: 13 amino acids. V trimming: 6 bases; J trimming: 4 bases; junction bases outside the gene matches: 3. The CDR3 protein is CASREGQGNTIYF. CDR3 bases: TGTGCCAGCAGGGAGGGACAGGGAAACACCATATATTTT.

Only a few counts were recorded for this clonotype. J is TRBJ2-7 and V is TRBV27; D is unresolved. Germline-derived CDR1 and CDR2 are MNHEY and SMNVEV (reference sequence). This CDR3 spans 13 amino acids. V was cut by 3 bases and J by 4 bases, with 10 bases left in between. The CDR3 region is CASSLRSGYEQYV. The CDR3 DNA follows: TGTGCCAGCAGTTTGCGTTCGGGTTACGAGCAGTACGTC.

This clonotype has at least ten counts. V gene TRBV4-3 combines with J gene TRBJ2-7; 8 bases map to TRBD1. V lost 4 bases to trimming and J lost 2 bases; unmatched junction nucleotides: 7. Germline lookup yields CDR1 LGHNA and CDR2 YSLEER. The length of the CDR3 is 15 residues. The CDR3 DNA reads TGCGCCAGCAGCCCGACAGGGGATAGAACCTACGAGCAGTACTTC. It is translated as CASSPTGDRTYEQYF.

The CDR3 DNA reads as TGCGCCAGCAGCCAAGATGCAGGGCAACTGAGCAATCAGCCCCAGCATTTT. Its protein is CASSQDAGQLSNQPQHF. The V call is TRBV4-1, the J call TRBJ1-5; tentative D call: TRBD1 (5 bases). CDR1 and CDR2 from the germline V gene are MGHRA and YSYEKL. Trimming stripped 0 bases from V and 1 base from J, with 13 bases between. The CDR3 extends over 17 amino acids.

This clonotype was picked up a small number of times. The genes are TRBV7-2 and TRBJ2-5; 10 bases match TRBD2. V trimming: 2 bases; J trimming: 7 bases; junction bases outside the gene matches: 7. This CDR3 comprises 15 residues. Germline CDR1 is SGHTA and CDR2 is FQGNSA. CDR3 in amino acids: CASSLKAGGPGTQYF. The CDR3, as DNA: TGTGCCAGCAGCTTAAAAGCGGGGGGGCCGGGGACCCAGTACTTC. The whole variable domain, remainder taken from reference TRBV7-2 and TRBJ2-5, is GAGVSQSPSNKVTEKGKDVELRCDPISGHTALYWYRQSLGQGLEFLIYFQGNSAPDKSGLPSDRFSAERTGGSVSTLTIQRTQQEDSAVYLCASSLKAGGPGTQYFGPGTRLLVL.

This clonotype was counted between two and nine times. J is TRBJ1-1 and V is TRBV5-1, with TRBD1 as a possible D gene (6 bases). Trimming left V 4 bases short and J 0 bases short, with 13 bases between. The CDR3 is made up of 15 amino acids. Germline CDR1 and CDR2: SGHRS and YFSETQ. In DNA form, the CDR3 reads TGCGCCAGCAGCCCAAGACAGGCGATGAACACTGAAGCTTTCTTT. The encoded protein is CASSPRQAMNTEAFF.

This sequence joins TRBV24-1 and TRBJ1-5; D perhaps matches TRBD1 (5 bases). Germline CDR1 KGHDR, CDR2 SFDVKD. The V end lost 5 bases, the J end lost 0 bases, and 16 bases lay between the germline ends. The CDR3 has 17 amino acids. In nucleotides, the CDR3 is TGTGCCACCAGTGGTTATGGACACAGTTTTAGCAATCAGCCCCAGCATTTT. Its translation: CATSGYGHSFSNQPQHF.

This clonotype was counted a few times. The J gene is TRBJ2-7, the V gene TRBV12-3 or TRBV12-4; D not resolved. This CDR3 has 11 residues. Trimming shortened V by 3 bases and J by 7 bases, and 7 bases separated the two germline ends. CDR3 nucleotide sequence: TGTGCCAGCAGTTTTAGGCGGGAGCAGTACTTC. Amino acids: CASSFRREQYF.

V and J are TRBV6-6 and TRBJ1-1; D is ambiguous. The V gene's germline CDR1 is MNHNY and CDR2 SVGAGI (reference sequence). The CDR3 is made up of 15 amino acids. V gave up 4 bases and J gave up 5 bases, with 17 bases separating them. The CDR3 bases are TGTGCCAGCAGTTCGAAGCAGGCCGAGGGTACTGAAGCTTTCTTT. The encoded protein is CASSSKQAEGTEAFF.

This clonotype was detected ten times or more. The rearrangement joins TRBV7-2 to TRBJ2-5; maybe TRBD1 (6 bases). In germline, CDR1 is SGHTA, CDR2 FQGNSA. The length of the CDR3 is 13 residues. V was trimmed by 3 bases and J by 5 bases, leaving 10 bases between them. DNA for the CDR3: TGTGCCAGCAGCTTCACAGGGCGGGAGACCCAGTACTTC. Protein sequence: CASSFTGRETQYF. Variable domain in full (rest from reference TRBV7-2 and TRBJ2-5): GAGVSQSPSNKVTEKGKDVELRCDPISGHTALYWYRQSLGQGLEFLIYFQGNSAPDKSGLPSDRFSAERTGGSVSTLTIQRTQQEDSAVYLCASSFTGRETQYFGPGTRLLVL.

This clonotype was found a few times. The chain combines TRBV4-1 with TRBJ1-6, with unresolved D. This CDR3 spans 13 amino acids. Germline loops: CDR1 MGHRA, CDR2 YSYEKL. The V and J ends lost 5 bases and 7 bases respectively, with 9 bases between them. The chain's CDR3 is CASSSSVNSPLHF. The DNA of the CDR3 is TGCGCCAGCAGCTCGTCGGTGAATTCACCCCTCCACTTT.